One and the same sample provided the 8 T cell receptor beta chains below, sequenced in a study of blood T cell repertoires in COVID-19. Profiled with immunoSEQ multiplex PCR; TCRdb holds only in-frame clones, not every one. Seen here are tens of thousands of clones, approximately 83% observed once, and the top ten hold roughly 6.3%. Input material: peripheral blood. The origin of the receptors is a human donor in a cohort sampled during active COVID-19.

The rearrangement joins TRBV29-1 to TRBJ1-1, with 7 bases fitting TRBD1. Germline loops: CDR1 SQVTM, CDR2 ANQGSEA. Trimming cost V 1 base and J 0 bases; bases outside gene matches: 8. The CDR3 loop spans 16 amino acids. In DNA form, the CDR3 reads TGCAGCGTTGAAGGCGAAGGGGGCGGAATGAACACTGAAGCTTTCTTT. Amino acids: CSVEGEGGGMNTEAFF.

This clone was picked up one time. The CDR3 DNA reads TGTGCCAGCAGCAAAAACAGGGGCGAGCAGTACTTC. This encodes CASSKNRGEQYF. The chain combines TRBV5-4 with TRBJ2-7, with TRBD1 identical over 7 bases. Looked up from germline, CDR1 is SGHNT and CDR2 is YYREEE (reference sequence). This CDR3 is built from 12 residues. Trimming cost V 4 bases and J 6 bases; bases outside gene matches: 4.

This chain connects TRBV5-1 to TRBJ1-4; 10 bases fit TRBD1. Germline assignment: CDR1 SGHRS and CDR2 YFSETQ. The CDR3 consists of 16 residues. The junction had 11 bases not matched to a gene; V was cut back by 4 bases and J by 8 bases. CDR3 sequence: CASSPITGTGVEKLFF. CDR3 DNA sequence: TGCGCCAGCAGCCCCATCACCGGGACAGGGGTGGAAAAACTGTTTTTT. The full variable domain, completed using reference TRBV5-1 and TRBJ1-4, is KAGVTQTPRYLIKTRGQQVTLSCSPISGHRSVSWYQQTPGQGLQFLFEYFSETQRNKGNFPGRFSGRQFSNSRSEMNVSTLELGDSALYLCASSPITGTGVEKLFFGSGTQLSVL.

This chain joins TRBV19 and TRBJ2-3, with TRBD1 as a possible D gene (7 bases). Between the trimmed V and J ends, which lost 7 bases and 2 bases, there was a span of 16 bases. CDR1 LNHDA and CDR2 SQIVND come from the germline V gene (reference sequence). The CDR3 loop spans 15 amino acids. CDR3 residues: CASTLRDSDTDTQYF. DNA for the CDR3: TGTGCCAGTACCCTGCGGGACAGCGACACAGATACGCAGTATTTT.

The genes are TRBV19 and TRBJ1-6; 9 bases match TRBD1. The germline V gene has CDR1 LNHDA and CDR2 SQIVND (reference sequence). The CDR3 runs to 16 residues. Germline trimming cut 6 bases from V and 5 bases from J; bases unmatched to any gene: 8. CDR3 DNA: TGTGCCAGTAGGACCGGGACAGGGCTTAATAATTCACCCCTCCACTTT. It codes for CASRTGTGLNNSPLHF.

In its sample, this clone was seen a few times. This chain connects TRBV9 to TRBJ1-3; D unresolved. The germline V and J ends were trimmed by 4 bases and 0 bases, with 11 bases remaining between them. The CDR3 runs 15 residues. CDR1 is SGDLS and CDR2 is YYNGEE in the germline V gene. The DNA of the CDR3 is TGTGCCAGCAGCCCCCGCGGGAACTCTGGAAACACCATATATTTT. Residues: CASSPRGNSGNTIYF.

The genes are TRBV6-6 and TRBJ1-1, with 10 bases fitting TRBD1. The CDR3 loop spans 15 amino acids. The V segment lost 4 bases and the J segment 3 bases; nucleotides outside the gene matches: 5. Germline CDR1 and CDR2: MNHNY and SVGAGI (reference sequence). CDR3 nucleotides: TGTGCCAGCAGTTTCCGGGACAGGGGATACACTGAAGCTTTCTTT. Protein product: CASSFRDRGYTEAFF.

The chain couples TRBV30 to TRBJ1-3; D is uncertain. The length of the CDR3 is 13 residues. The germline CDR1 and CDR2 sequences are GTSNPN and SVGIG (reference sequence). V lost 0 bases, J lost 6 bases, and 9 bases lay in between. The CDR3 bases are TGTGCCTGGAGTGTAAACCGGGAAAACACCATATATTTT. This encodes CAWSVNRENTIYF.